The entry that follows covers one TCR beta chain sequence. A much larger clone lies one base from this, so it may be a read error. The entry originates in a study of blood T cell repertoires in COVID-19. The data were produced by immunoSEQ multiplex PCR, yet TCRdb's version contains in-frame clones alone and is incomplete. Of 150,000 or so clones listed, approximately 86% are singletons. V was pared by 1 base and J by 6 bases, with 15 bases between. The length of the CDR3 is 14 residues. Germline V gene lookup returns CDR1 SQVTM and CDR2 ANQGSEA. The Seattle patients, enrolled during active infection, were followed longitudinally.

This TCR was recovered from a man aged 55-75 years with COVID-19, enrolled during active disease. The sequenced sample was peripheral blood. V is TRBV29-1 and J is TRBJ1-2, with D tentatively TRBD1 (5 bases). CDR3 in amino acids: CSVEGPGTLHGYTF. The CDR3 bases are TGCAGCGTTGAAGGCCCCGGGACTCTCCATGGCTACACCTTC. Complete variable domain (other parts from reference TRBV29-1 and TRBJ1-2): SAVISQKPSRDICQRGTSLTIQCQVDSQVTMMFWYRQQPGQSLTLIATANQGSEATYESGFVIDKFPISRPNLTFSTLTVSNMSPEDSSIYLCSVEGPGTLHGYTFGSGTRLTVV.